This T cell receptor (beta chain) is drawn from a study of molecular identifiers for immune sequencing clone quantification (dated by TCRdb to 2017 to 2018). For the wider study: For a replicate experiment, RNA from 20,000 or 100,000 naive CD8 T cells was divided into five aliquots, and four of the five aliquots were sequenced. This methods study benchmarked molecular-identifier clustering-based TCR repertoire sequencing (MIDCIRS) and TCR RNA copy counting, using CD8 T cells to do so.

Naive CD8 T cell libraries were made from 20,000 to 1,000,000 sorted cells using 10%, 30% or 50% of purified RNA. Naive CD8 T cells were FACS-sorted as CD8+CD4-CCR7+CD45RA+ on a BD FACSAria II into RLT Plus buffer. To test detection sensitivity, Jurkat RNA equivalent to approximately nine TCR copies was spiked into samples of roughly 17,000-1,000,000 naive CD8 T cells. CD8 T cells were enriched using RosetteSep CD8+ T Cell Enrichment Cocktail and Ficoll-Paque, and the enriched cells then underwent ACK red cell lysis. Overall study outcomes, separate from this receptor: Clones above 20 RNA copies held over 99% of molecules in CMV-specific effector cells but under 1% in naive cells. Modeling estimated about 3 recovered TCR RNA copies per cell, compared with about ten by digital PCR, which implies about 30% capture efficiency. Highly expanded clone sizes could be underestimated if identical TCR molecules share a barcode. When barcode sub-clustering was left out, chimeric consensus sequences inflated TCR diversity, with chimeras reaching as high as 47%. Even against a background of about a million naive CD8 T cells, spiked-in Jurkat TCR RNA amounting to a single cell's worth was reported to be detectable. Naive libraries contained spiked-in Jurkat TCR RNA (approximately ten copies' worth), which is not part of the donor repertoire.

For this clonotype: The antigen it recognizes is unknown. Base qualities are not recorded, but no much larger clone differs from it by a single base.

The method was PCR. TCRdb names NextSeq 500 as the instrument used. Bulk TCR libraries were prepared as previously described, using TCR primers listed in Table S5. Total RNA was purified with the Qiagen AllPrep DNA/RNA kit. Before any analysis, reads coming from multiple sequencing runs of the same library were combined into one pool. Under the source paper's analysis protocol: Reads were retained only if their TCR constant sequence matched exactly, and those retained reads were trimmed to 150 nt and grouped according to their 12-nt molecular barcodes. Reads within each barcode group were sub-clustered using a 15% Levenshtein threshold, and quality-weighted consensus sequences were constructed for each RNA molecule. Non-functional sequences were discarded, and so were lower-count sequences lying one edit away from another sequence. On the basis of fitting two negative binomial distributions, barcode sub-clusters with fewer than 20% of the maximum read count were discarded. Using fastp at Q25 and MiXCR, TCRdb reprocessed the public reads and kept productive beta chains. Merged by CDR3 protein, the rows form single entries marked with the most common genes and DNA. What appears here as the V and J calls and clone size reflects TCRdb's work, not the paper's. The sample records about half a million distinct CDR3 sequences, about 25% of which are singletons. Together, the top ten hold around 0.76% of the sample.

V was cut back by 3 bases and J by 6 bases, leaving a gap of 15 bases between them. The CDR1 and CDR2 encoded by the germline V gene (reference sequence) are DFQATT and SNEGSKA. Inclusive of the bounding cysteine and phenylalanine, the CDR3 is 13 residues long. Left in the record is the CDR3 DNA by itself, 39 bases read in frame from the first base. Sequencing was carried out using naive CD8+ T cells from blood, with Jurkat cell RNA spiked in. The sample's cell subset or site label is to be understood as: FACS-sorted CD8+CD4-CCR7+CD45RA+ naive T cells. The source is a human donor in good health. Some libraries in this study had Jurkat cell RNA spiked in. This chain joins TRBV20-1 to TRBJ2-7; a tentative D match to TRBD1 spans 7 bases. The CDR3 protein sequence reads: CSASNSGGGEQYF. The bases are TGCAGTGCTAGCAATTCAGGGGGAGGCGAGCAGTACTTC.